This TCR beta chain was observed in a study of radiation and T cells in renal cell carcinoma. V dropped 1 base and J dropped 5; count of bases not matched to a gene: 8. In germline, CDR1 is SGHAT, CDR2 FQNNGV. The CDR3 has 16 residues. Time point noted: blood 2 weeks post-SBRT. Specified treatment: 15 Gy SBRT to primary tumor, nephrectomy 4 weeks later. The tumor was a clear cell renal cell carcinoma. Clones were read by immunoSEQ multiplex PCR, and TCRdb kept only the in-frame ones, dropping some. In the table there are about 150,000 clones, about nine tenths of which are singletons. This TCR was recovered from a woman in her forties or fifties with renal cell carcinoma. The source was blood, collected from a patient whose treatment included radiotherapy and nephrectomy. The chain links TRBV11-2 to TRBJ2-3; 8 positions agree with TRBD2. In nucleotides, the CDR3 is TGTGCCAGCAGCTTAGTGGGCGGGGGGCCCCAAGATACGCAGTATTTT. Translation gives CASSLVGGGPQDTQYF.